The 4 T cell receptor beta chains reported below all come from one sample, sequenced in a study of T cell responses to AZD1222 COVID-19 vaccine. Method: immunoSEQ multiplex PCR; TCRdb's copy keeps in-frame clones and lacks some. The table includes 110,000 to 150,000 clones, 70% to 90% detected once. The sample was peripheral blood, taken on day 0 of AZD1222 vaccination. These receptors came from an adult in good health.

This clone was counted a single time. The chain links TRBV29-1 to TRBJ1-2; D not certain. With 4 bases removed from V and 7 bases from J, the gap between germline ends came to 10 bases. Germline CDR1 reads SQVTM; CDR2 reads ANQGSEA. This CDR3 is 11 amino acids long. CDR3 bases: TGCAGCGTTGGAGAGGGTACTGGCTACACCTTC. Residues: CSVGEGTGYTF.

This clone showed up just once. V is TRBV15 and J is TRBJ2-3; TRBD1 matches at 11 bases. Germline CDR1 reads LNHNV; CDR2 reads YYDKDF (reference sequence). V was clipped by 6 bases and J by 5 bases; unmatched bases: 10. The CDR3 is 16 residues long. The CDR3 loop is CATSRGRTGGEDTQYF. The CDR3 nucleotides read TGTGCCACCAGTCGAGGGAGGACAGGGGGCGAAGATACGCAGTATTTT.

This clone was found once. The chain joins TRBV23-1 to TRBJ1-1; 9 positions match TRBD1. TRBV23-1 is recorded as an ORF, its role being uncertain. This CDR3 spans 21 amino acids. V lost 3 bases, J lost 5 bases, and 25 bases stayed unmatched. CDR3 loop: CASSHSRGGYSKGDRETEAFF. The CDR3 nucleotides are TGCGCCAGCAGTCACTCGAGAGGCGGATATTCTAAAGGGGACAGGGAAACTGAAGCTTTCTTT.

The chain combines TRBV28 with TRBJ1-2, with TRBD1 matching over 10 bases. CDR3 length equals 15 residues. Germline V CDR1 and CDR2: MDHEN, SYDVKM. V lost 5 bases and J lost 4; bases outside the gene matches: 7. CDR3 residues: CASSPRGQGSYGYTF. CDR3 in DNA: TGTGCCAGCAGTCCACGGGGACAGGGGAGCTATGGCTACACCTTC.